This T cell receptor (beta chain) was recorded in a study of CD8 T cells in Susac syndrome. With random hexamers, reverse transcription was performed on about 0.45 to 1 ug of RNA. Via MiXCR, TCRdb re-called the immunoSEQ multiplex PCR reads, giving one row per CDR3 protein. The sample contains about 150,000 distinct CDR3 sequences, less than 97% of which appear only once. In germline, CDR1 is SGDLS, CDR2 YYNGEE. The CDR3 has 12 amino acids. The V and J ends lost 6 bases and 7 bases respectively, with 10 bases between them. The sequenced target, TCR beta, came from blood CD8+ and CD4+ T cells. The chain employs TRBV9 and TRBJ2-2; D ambiguous. Source material: CD8+ T cells from PBMCs. The clonotype was recovered from a human donor with multiple sclerosis. The CDR3: CASTFPGGELFF. CDR3 DNA sequence: TGTGCCAGCACCTTCCCGGGCGGGGAGCTGTTTTTT.